This TCR beta chain comes out of a study of cytomegalovirus exposure and HLA in healthy donors (TCRdb year 2017). Regarding the study in general: An earlier analysis of several hundred of the donors reported approximately 300 Gb of sequence data and 117 million unique TCR beta sequences obtained from about 200 million T cells. Approximately 300 gigabases of sequencing data and roughly 90 million unique TCR sequences were included in an early release covering roughly 600 HLA-typed donors. The genetic ancestry cluster associated with self-reported Caucasian donors included 80% to 90% of the roughly 400 genotyped donors. The aim of the study was to test whether cataloging public T cell receptors could identify signatures of past pathogen exposure. Using immunosequencing, the study profiled T cell repertoires from roughly 650 subjects and related those repertoires to cytomegalovirus serostatus. A separate validation cohort of about 110 different subjects was used in addition to the roughly 670-subject first cohort. High-throughput TCR immunosequencing, statistical association of individual TCRs with disease status, and machine learning were combined to predict cytomegalovirus infection status. In a later analysis, previously published TCR beta repertoires from 550 to 700 donors were re-analyzed and high-resolution HLA genotyping was added so that TCR occurrence patterns could be studied. In the later analysis, no new phenotypic data were used to find candidate immune exposures; instead, reliance was placed on TCR beta sequences and their occurrence across donors. To decide whether each TCR beta V gene segment behaved as functional or pseudogenic, an earlier analysis of some 540 of the donors relied on high-throughput TCR beta sequencing. Alongside the repertoire data, information on donor age, sex, ethnicity and CMV serostatus was compiled. A later genetic analysis took genome-wide SNP genotypes for about 65% of the 666 donors and used that subset as a discovery cohort. Every repertoire in the discovery cohort had been generated on one and the same sequencing platform. Class I and class II HLA loci were covered by the typing at four-digit resolution. Typing coverage differed by locus: A, B, C, DRB1 and DQB1 were typed in about 629-630 donors, DQA1 in about 560, DPA1 in around 610, and DPB1 in around 490. Four or five DR-DQ haplotypes were handled as single units for association and clustering because linkage in the cohort was strong. Across around 400 genotyped donors of the cohort, an average of roughly 200,000 unique TCR beta nucleotide sequences per donor were sequenced, and about a sixth of those sequences were non-productive.

Remarks on this clone: Its antigen target is currently unknown. A junction boundary mismatches the germline segment, possibly from a read error.

As encoded in the germline V gene, CDR1 is MDHEN while CDR2 is SYDVKM. From cysteine to phenylalanine, the CDR3 is 15 amino acids long. Just the 45-base CDR3 DNA is kept, in frame starting at base 1. The cohort comprised under 700 healthy bone marrow donors. Cohort members were all nominally healthy when sampled, although unrecorded immune exposures were likely present. The donor tested CMV seronegative and was one of the 352 seronegative cohort members. A peripheral blood sample was provided by each donor, and peripheral blood mononuclear cells were used for TCR beta sequencing. Genomic DNA was extracted from the blood cell samples with the Qiagen DNeasy Blood Extraction Kit. Receptor amplification or capture employed the immunoSEQ multiplex PCR assay. For the multiplex PCR, a mixture combining 60 forward primers for TCR Vbeta segments and 13 reverse primers for TCR Jbeta segments was used. Amplification of the CDR3 region of rearranged TCR beta genes was performed with a multiplex PCR assay on genomic DNA. The Illumina HiSeq System was used to sequence the amplified TCR beta libraries as 87-base-pair reads. The study's processing was this. Across the 500 to 700 repertoires, a later analysis counted some 81 million unique TCR beta chains, around 11 million of which were shared by at least two donors. To remove PCR and sequencing errors, raw reads were error-corrected and collapsed into unique sequences using a nearest-neighbor algorithm that merged closely related sequences. V, D and J gene segments were assigned by aligning CDR3 sequences to IMGT reference sequences. For a sequence to be retained, a match of at least six nucleotides to both a V gene segment and a J gene segment was required. Rearrangements were classified as productive when the CDR3 lacked stop codons and remained in frame with V and J, and all other rearrangements were classified as non-productive. CDR3 was defined by IMGT convention, running from the second conserved V-encoded cysteine to the conserved J-encoded phenylalanine. The earlier analysis of some 550 of the donors excluded any sequence lacking an unambiguous match to a single V gene segment. An earlier analysis of just under 600 of the donors called V segments functional above 56.7% productive rearrangements and segregating when the between-donor standard deviation exceeded 5%. To diagnose cytomegalovirus status from the catalog of TCR beta chain sequences, a statistical classification framework was built. In a later analysis, TCR nucleotide sequences were compared against IMGT/GENE-DB human TR gene sequences so that V and J genes could be assigned. A later analysis assigned CDR3 sequences and most-parsimonious VDJ recombination scenarios with the TCRdist pipeline. In a later analysis, each TCR beta chain was defined by its CDR3 amino acid sequence together with its V-gene family, and reads without a unique V-gene family were excluded. To address suspected cross-contamination and a sequencing artifact, a later analysis removed several hundred highly shared, low-generation-probability nucleotide sequences. In a later analysis, a clonal expansion index was calculated for each public chain from normalized within-repertoire ranks of inferred template counts. A later analysis computed generation probabilities with a VDJ recombination model fitted to out-of-frame rearrangements, and checked the results against IGoR. A later analysis scored TCR-TCR, TCR-HLA and TCR-CMV co-occurrence with hypergeometric tests, applying a repertoire-size bias correction to TCR pairs. To estimate false discovery rates, a later analysis permuted the HLA or CMV assignments 20 times. In a later analysis, co-occurring TCRs were grouped using DBSCAN, with TCRdist sequence similarity added in when clustering inside HLA-allele-positive subsets. Repertoires with fewer than 30,000 or more than 120,000 public chains, plus five repertoires with anomalous nucleotide sharing, were excluded from co-occurrence clustering. This immuneACCESS table, as held by TCRdb, lists in-frame sequences with V and J called but not all clones. Of the missing ones, under half trace to an unresolved V gene in checked studies; the others have no known cause. V, J and clone size were drawn from that table, and D and trimming were deduced from the DNA. This sample comprises 55,000 to 80,000 clones, around 86% of them detected only once. The ten largest clones add up to approximately 12% of the sample.

On the study overall, not on this receptor specifically: According to the authors, the approach could potentially be generalized to other disease states and immunological phenotypes. A group of highly shared sequence variants was considered likely to be a technical artifact of the sequencing pipeline. The presence/absence analyses assumed that sequencing depth was roughly uniform across donors, and that assumption may not be true. Most TCR sequences were observed very rarely across donors, whereas some public TCRs were present in many individuals. A further reported finding was that TCR beta sequences accurately predicted the HLA-A and HLA-B alleles for most subjects in the first cohort. The cohort was sequenced for TCR beta chains only, and without alpha or paired-chain data the features that could be detected were limited. A later analysis found that HLA-associated TCR beta chains were more clonally expanded and had lower generation probabilities than equally common non-associated chains. CMV serostatus was the only immune exposure information available for the cohort. Most CMV-associated TCR beta chains appeared to be HLA-restricted in a later analysis, and the HLA associations seemed to be driven largely by CMV exposure. In a later analysis, over 15,000 TCR beta sequences were associated with specific HLA alleles at a false discovery rate of 0.05. V-gene and J-gene trimming of TCR beta chains was associated with a missense DCLRE1C variant in a later genetic analysis, and the association was replicated in an independent cohort. A later analysis found that TCR association rates varied across HLA loci, with DRB1 alleles showing the most associated TCRs and HLA-C alleles the fewest. In vitro tests confirmed that a few of the cytomegalovirus-associated TCR beta chains recognize cytomegalovirus antigens. A later analysis reported that several top co-occurrence clusters appeared linked to parvovirus B19, influenza, CMV and Epstein-Barr virus. A later genetic analysis reported fewer N-insertions in productive TCRs among donors in an Asian-associated ancestry cluster than the roughly 670-donor mean. Because some donors lacked HLA typing at each locus, the association tests relied only on the typed subset. The classifier was reported to diagnose cytomegalovirus status with high specificity and sensitivity in both the original and validation cohorts. In an earlier analysis of about 540 of the donors, most TCR beta V segments were observed in productive rearrangements about 90% or about 30% of the time, broadly matching IMGT annotations. Correlated functional status among segregating V segments might be attributable to linkage disequilibrium, but an unknown experimental factor could not be ruled out. Because the 87-base-pair reads could not distinguish some IMGT-functional V segments, including TRBV6-2 and TRBV6-3, those segments were excluded. Because counts were too low, some 17 rarely observed V segments, including chromosome 9 orphons, were excluded from the earlier analysis of some 540 of the donors. The study listed 150 to 200 TCR beta chains as associated with cytomegalovirus. When HLA alleles, especially DR and DQ, strongly co-occurred, attributing TCR associations to individual alleles was difficult.

This receptor was taken from a female donor in good health and CMV-seronegative. Specimen: PBMCs. Recombination joined TRBV28 with TRBJ1-2, with the D gene call left open. The DNA reads TGTGCCAGCAGTTTAGACTCAGGACGGGAGCCACCGCCGTACTTC. This translates into CASSLDSGREPPPYF.